These 27 T cell receptor beta chains were all obtained from the same sample, sequenced in a study of cytomegalovirus exposure and HLA in healthy donors. The PCR used 60 Vbeta and 13 Jbeta primers. Clones were sequenced by immunoSEQ multiplex PCR, and TCRdb holds only the in-frame ones, with some missing. The table shows approximately 52,000 clones, with around 79% occurring only once. The material sequenced was PBMCs. These receptors all stem from a female donor in good health and CMV-seronegative.

V gene TRBV12-5 combines with J gene TRBJ2-7; TRBD1 aligns across 10 bases. Germline CDR1 and CDR2: LGHNT and FRNRAP. This CDR3 is built from 15 residues. The junction had 6 bases not matched to a gene; V was cut back by 3 bases and J by 4 bases. CDR3 nucleotides: TGTGCTAGTGGTTTTGTCCGGGACAGGGGTTACGAGCAGTACTTC. This encodes CASGFVRDRGYEQYF.

This clone has only one observation. The genes are TRBV11-1 and TRBJ2-7; tentative D call: TRBD1 (6 bases). Germline loops: CDR1 SGHAT, CDR2 FQDESV (reference sequence). The V gene lost 6 bases and the J gene lost 7 bases, with 25 bases spanning the gap. This CDR3 has 16 residues. Here the CDR3 reads CASRENAGTKMGEQYF. CDR3 DNA sequence: TGTGCCAGCAGGGAAAACGCCGGGACAAAAATGGGGGAGCAGTACTTC. The full variable domain, with the rest looked up from reference TRBV11-1 and TRBJ2-7, is EAEVAQSPRYKITEKSQAVAFWCDPISGHATLYWYRQILGQGPELLVQFQDESVVDDSQLPKDRFSAERLKGVDSTLKIQPAELGDSAMYLCASRENAGTKMGEQYFGPGTRLTVT.

This chain connects TRBV4-2 to TRBJ2-2; 10 bases fit TRBD2. The CDR3 is made up of 18 amino acids. V lost 1 base and J lost 4; bases outside the gene matches: 9. Germline CDR1 LGHNA, CDR2 YNFKEQ. In DNA form, the CDR3 reads TGTGCCAGCAGCCAAGTAACCCTAGCGGGAGTATTCACCGGGGAGCTGTTTTTT. This gives the protein CASSQVTLAGVFTGELFF.

The chain is built from TRBV7-9 and TRBJ2-7; D is possibly TRBD2 (6 bases). Germline V gene sequence: CDR1 SEHNR, CDR2 FQNEAQ (reference sequence). V lost 3 bases to trimming and J lost 2 bases, with 17 bases between them. The CDR3 loop spans 16 amino acids. CDR3 in amino acids: CASSFGSGLGAYEQYF. CDR3 nucleotides: TGTGCCAGCAGCTTTGGATCGGGACTCGGGGCCTACGAGCAGTACTTC. The full variable domain, with the rest looked up from reference TRBV7-9 and TRBJ2-7, is DTGVSQNPRHKITKRGQNVTFRCDPISEHNRLYWYRQTLGQGPEFLTYFQNEAQLEKSRLLSDRFSAERPKGSFSTLEIQRTEQGDSAMYLCASSFGSGLGAYEQYFGPGTRLTVT.

Only a few counts were recorded for this clone. The chain uses TRBV28 and TRBJ2-1; maybe TRBD2 (6 bases). CDR1 is MDHEN and CDR2 is SYDVKM in the germline V gene. Deletions cut 7 bases from V and 4 bases from J, with 11 bases between. The CDR3 is 13 amino acids. The CDR3, as DNA: TGTGCCAGCACGCCGACTAGATACAATGAGCAGTTCTTC. It encodes CASTPTRYNEQFF.

J is TRBJ1-5 and V is TRBV2, with 12 nucleotides matching TRBD1. The CDR3 contains 15 residues. From germline, CDR1 is SNHLY and CDR2 FYNNEI. Germline trimming cut 7 bases from V and 7 bases from J; bases unmatched to any gene: 8. The CDR3 sequence is CASIGTGGSEQPQHF. In DNA, the CDR3 is TGTGCCAGCATAGGGACAGGGGGCTCGGAACAGCCCCAGCATTTT.

The chain joins TRBV6-5 to TRBJ1-3; TRBD1 is a possible D gene (5 bases). CDR3 length: 14 amino acids. CDR1 and CDR2 (germline): MNHEY, SVGAGI. V shed 3 bases and J shed 4 bases, with 10 bases lying between them. The CDR3 sequence is CASSYGQLGNTIYF. As DNA, the CDR3 is TGTGCCAGCAGTTATGGACAATTAGGAAACACCATATATTTT.

This clone occurred once. The chain links TRBV11-2 to TRBJ2-7; maybe TRBD2 (6 bases). V gave up 7 bases and J gave up 7 bases, with 11 bases separating them. The CDR3 is 11 residues long. Germline V gene lookup returns CDR1 SGHAT and CDR2 FQNNGV. CDR3 DNA: TGTGCCAGCACCTTGGGGGGAGAGCAGTACTTC. Translating gives CASTLGGEQYF.

The chain carries TRBV5-8 and TRBJ2-2; 7 bases fit TRBD1. Trimming removed 7 bases from V and 0 bases from J; junction bases left unmatched: 6. There are 15 residues in the CDR3. Germline V gene data show CDR1 as SGHTS and CDR2 as YDEGEE. The CDR3 nucleotides are TGTGCCAGCTCGCGACAGGGAGCGAACACCGGGGAGCTGTTTTTT. The encoded protein is CASSRQGANTGELFF.

The CDR3 spells CASSRTGFGTQYF. The CDR3 DNA sequence: TGTGCCAGCAGCAGGACAGGTTTTGGGACCCAGTACTTC. This chain uses TRBV6-5 with TRBJ2-5, with 7 bases identical to TRBD1. This CDR3 contains 13 residues. Trimming cost V 6 bases and J 7 bases; bases outside gene matches: 8. Germline V gene lookup returns CDR1 MNHEY and CDR2 SVGAGI.

The chain carries TRBV5-5 and TRBJ2-2; 7 nucleotides align to TRBD2. The ends lost 2 bases at V and 6 bases at J; junction bases unmatched: 10. This CDR3 has 16 amino acids. CDR1 and CDR2 (germline): SGHKS, YYEKEE (reference sequence). The CDR3 protein is CASSLTAGVVAGELFF. In nucleotides, the CDR3 is TGTGCCAGCAGCTTAACGGCGGGAGTAGTGGCCGGGGAGCTGTTTTTT.

This clone was seen only a few times. The chain links TRBV4-3 to TRBJ2-7, with 9 positions matching TRBD2. Germline lookup yields CDR1 LGHNA and CDR2 YSLEER. V dropped 0 bases and J dropped 5; count of bases not matched to a gene: 11. The CDR3 extends over 17 amino acids. The CDR3 region is CASSQEALIAGVDEQYF. CDR3 nucleotides: TGCGCCAGCAGCCAAGAAGCTTTAATAGCGGGAGTCGACGAGCAGTACTTC.

This chain connects TRBV7-6 to TRBJ2-4; TRBD1 is a possible D gene (6 bases). The CDR3 contains 16 residues. V shed 5 bases and J shed 0 bases, with 14 bases lying between them. CDR1 is SGHVS, CDR2 FNYEAQ, per germline. CDR3 sequence: CASSPGTSLAKNIQYF. The CDR3 DNA is TGTGCCAGCAGCCCTGGGACAAGCCTAGCCAAAAACATTCAGTACTTC.

V gene TRBV27 combines with J gene TRBJ2-7; tentative D call: TRBD1 (5 bases). The CDR3 contains 11 residues. Per the germline V gene, CDR1 is MNHEY and CDR2 is SMNVEV (reference sequence). V was clipped by 7 bases and J by 9 bases, with 13 bases between them. Here the CDR3 DNA reads TGTGCCAGCAAACACAGGTCTGGGCAGTACTTC. This encodes CASKHRSGQYF.

V gene TRBV11-2 combines with J gene TRBJ2-5; 10 bases are a match to TRBD1. The germline V gene has CDR1 SGHAT and CDR2 FQNNGV. J was trimmed by 4 bases and V by 1 base; bases with no gene match: 6. This CDR3 has 16 amino acids. The CDR3 protein is CASSLAGQGTGETQYF. CDR3 nucleotides: TGTGCCAGCAGCTTAGCGGGACAGGGGACGGGAGAGACCCAGTACTTC.

This clone was counted a single time. This rearrangement joins TRBV7-9 to TRBJ2-7; tentatively, D is TRBD2 (6 bases). Per the germline V gene, CDR1 is SEHNR and CDR2 is FQNEAQ (reference sequence). This CDR3 is built from 13 residues. V was shortened by 3 bases and J by 5 bases, with 11 bases between the two germline ends. The CDR3 loop is CASSLEGSHEQYF. The CDR3 bases are TGTGCCAGCAGCTTGGAGGGATCCCACGAGCAGTACTTC.

The chain recombines TRBV5-6 with TRBJ1-1, with 8 nucleotides matching TRBD1. From germline, CDR1 is SGHDT and CDR2 YYEEEE. CDR3 length: 14 amino acids. V was pared by 2 bases and J by 5 bases, with 5 bases of the junction left unmatched. The CDR3 loop is CASSFAGGSTEAFF. Here the CDR3 DNA reads TGTGCCAGCAGCTTTGCAGGGGGCTCGACTGAAGCTTTCTTT.

The chain combines TRBV5-1 with TRBJ2-7; the match to TRBD2 covers 8 bases. Germline loops: CDR1 SGHRS, CDR2 YFSETQ. The CDR3 sequence is 16 residues long. J gave up 2 bases and V 0 bases, and 7 bases lay outside the gene matches. The CDR3 spells CASSLVGSGGTYEQYF. The DNA of the CDR3 is TGCGCCAGCAGCTTGGTAGGCAGCGGGGGAACCTACGAGCAGTACTTC.

J is TRBJ2-1 and V is TRBV7-9; 8 bases fit TRBD1. Per the germline V gene, CDR1 is SEHNR and CDR2 is FQNEAQ (reference sequence). The CDR3 spans 14 residues. J lost 10 bases, V lost 1 base, and 6 bases had no gene match. The CDR3 protein is CASSLDRGQAEQFF. The CDR3, as DNA: TGTGCCAGCAGCTTAGACAGGGGACAGGCCGAGCAGTTCTTC.

V and J are TRBV7-8 and TRBJ2-5; 7 positions agree with TRBD1. The J call may be incorrect, as the DNA end agrees better with TRBJ2-7. The CDR3 totals 15 residues. Germline V CDR1 and CDR2: SGHVS, FQNEAQ. The CDR3, as DNA: TGTGCCAGCAGCTACGGACAGGCCGGATACTACGAGCAGTACTTC. Protein sequence: CASSYGQAGYYEQYF.

J is TRBJ1-5 and V is TRBV30, with a possible D match to TRBD1 (6 bases). Germline V gene lookup returns CDR1 GTSNPN and CDR2 SVGIG (reference sequence). The CDR3 totals 13 residues. V lost 0 bases and J 4 bases, leaving 7 bases between the germline ends. Here the CDR3 reads CAWSVTGNQPQHF. The CDR3 DNA sequence: TGTGCCTGGAGTGTAACAGGGAATCAGCCCCAGCATTTT.

J is TRBJ2-4 and V is TRBV14, with 9 bases identical to TRBD2. With 2 bases clipped from V and 0 bases from J, the junction kept 14 bases outside the gene matches. CDR1 SGHDN and CDR2 FVKESK come from the germline V gene. CDR3 size: 20 residues. Here the CDR3 reads CASSQKLTSGGPLAKNIQYF. The CDR3 DNA follows: TGTGCCAGCAGCCAAAAATTGACTAGCGGAGGACCTCTAGCCAAAAACATTCAGTACTTC.

V usage is TRBV7-2 and J usage is TRBJ2-3, with a tentative D call TRBD2 (7 bases). There are 16 residues in the CDR3. Germline CDR1 is SGHTA and CDR2 is FQGNSA. Trimming took 6 bases from V and 0 from J, leaving 16 bases between them. CDR3 loop: CASRPGWGGSTDTQYF. The CDR3 DNA is TGTGCCAGCAGGCCTGGGTGGGGGGGCAGCACAGATACGCAGTATTTT.

The J gene is TRBJ1-5, the V gene TRBV7-2; TRBD1 agrees at 8 bases. CDR3 length equals 15 residues. Losses at the gene ends were 1 base for V and 7 bases for J; bases not matched to a gene: 6. Germline assignment: CDR1 SGHTA and CDR2 FQGNSA. Written as DNA, the CDR3 is TGTGCCAGCAGCTTAGATCAGGGGGCACGACAGCCCCAGCATTTT. This codes for CASSLDQGARQPQHF.

The rearrangement links TRBV2 to TRBJ1-1; a weak D match, TRBD1 (5 bases). The CDR3 is 17 residues long. V was pared by 3 bases and J by 4 bases, with 21 bases between. Germline loops: CDR1 SNHLY, CDR2 FYNNEI. The DNA of the CDR3 is TGTGCCAGCAGTGATAGGGTGACAGATCCCTTGAGCACTGAAGCTTTCTTT. Translated, it gives CASSDRVTDPLSTEAFF.

The chain couples TRBV10-1 to TRBJ2-7; 7 bases line up with TRBD1. This CDR3 spans 17 amino acids. After removal of 10 bases from V and 3 bases from J, the junction contained 21 bases not matched to a gene. Germline-derived CDR1 and CDR2 are WNHNN and SYGVQD (reference sequence). The CDR3 reads CAKEGSIGTVPLYEQYF. DNA for the CDR3: TGCGCCAAAGAAGGGTCGATAGGGACAGTGCCTCTCTACGAGCAGTACTTC.

The rearrangement uses TRBV19 and TRBJ2-5; D remains ambiguous. Germline CDR1 and CDR2: LNHDA and SQIVND (reference sequence). The V gene lost 6 bases and the J gene lost 7 bases, with 12 bases spanning the gap. This CDR3 spans 12 amino acids. This CDR3 is CASRAVPGTQYF. CDR3 sequence (DNA): TGTGCCAGTAGGGCGGTCCCGGGGACCCAGTACTTC.